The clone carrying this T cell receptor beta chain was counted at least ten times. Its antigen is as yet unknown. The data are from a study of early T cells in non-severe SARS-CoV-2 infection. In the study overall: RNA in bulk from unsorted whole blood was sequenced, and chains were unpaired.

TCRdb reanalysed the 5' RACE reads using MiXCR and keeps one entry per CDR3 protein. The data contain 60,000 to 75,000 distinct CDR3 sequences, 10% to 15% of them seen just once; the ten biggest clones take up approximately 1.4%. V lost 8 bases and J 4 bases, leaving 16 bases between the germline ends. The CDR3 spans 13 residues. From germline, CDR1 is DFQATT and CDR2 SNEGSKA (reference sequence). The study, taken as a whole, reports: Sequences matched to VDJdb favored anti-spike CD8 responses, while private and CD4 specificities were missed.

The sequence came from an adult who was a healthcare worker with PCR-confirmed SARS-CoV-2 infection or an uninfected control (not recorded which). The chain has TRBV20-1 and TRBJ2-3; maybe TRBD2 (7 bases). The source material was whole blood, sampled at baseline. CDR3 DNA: TGCAGTACAAAGGGGGGGCTGGCAGATACGCAGTATTTT. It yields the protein CSTKGGLADTQYF.